Presented here are 32 T cell receptor beta chains from one specimen sequenced in a study of vaccination and CD4 T cells after COVID-19. The sample's treatment: roughly 10-day PBMC culture with coronavirus spike peptide pools or control peptides (ViraFEST assay). Their target antigens are unknown. Cultured CD4+ T cell DNA was sequenced using the Oncomine TCR Beta short-read assay. TCRdb passed the PCR reads through MiXCR, listing each CDR3 protein once. The sample comprises some 22,000 distinct CDR3 sequences, around three fifths of which are singletons, and about 3% rests with the top ten. Sequenced input: CD4+ T cells from blood, cultured in vitro. The receptors come from a human donor who had recovered from COVID-19.

The CDR3 DNA follows: TGTGCCTGGAGTGCCCCCGACAGAGGAAATGGCTACACCTTC. This gives the protein CAWSAPDRGNGYTF. This chain uses TRBV30 with TRBJ1-2, with D tentatively TRBD1 (5 bases). Between the trimmed V and J ends, which lost 1 base and 6 bases, there was a span of 15 bases. This CDR3 is built from 14 residues. In germline, CDR1 is GTSNPN, CDR2 SVGIG (reference sequence).

The chain has TRBV19 and TRBJ1-3; TRBD1 matches 9 bases. J was trimmed by 0 bases and V by 6 bases; bases with no gene match: 0. Germline V gives CDR1 LNHDA, CDR2 SQIVND (reference sequence). The CDR3 is 14 amino acids. The CDR3 region is CASRDRGSGNTIYF. The CDR3 coding sequence is TGTGCCAGTAGGGACAGGGGCTCTGGAAACACCATATATTTT.

The J gene is TRBJ2-2, the V gene TRBV7-3; D gene uncertain. The CDR3 spans 16 residues. V was shortened by 2 bases and J by 0 bases, with 10 bases between the two germline ends. Germline CDR1 SGHTA, CDR2 FQGTGA. As DNA, the CDR3 is TGTGCCAGCAGCTTAGCAGGACGTACGAACACCGGGGAGCTGTTTTTT. Its protein product is CASSLAGRTNTGELFF.

This clonotype has more than one count but fewer than ten. The chain uses TRBV6-5 and TRBJ1-6, with D hard to call. The CDR3 consists of 12 residues. The V and J ends lost 2 bases and 7 bases respectively, with 3 bases between them. In germline, CDR1 is MNHEY, CDR2 SVGAGI. CDR3 DNA sequence: TGTGCCAGCAGTTACCAGAATTCACCCCTCCACTTT. Its protein product is CASSYQNSPLHF.

The rearrangement uses TRBV27 and TRBJ1-1, with TRBD1 matching 8 bases. The V and J ends lost 6 bases and 5 bases, in that order; junction bases with no gene match: 8. The V gene's germline CDR1 is MNHEY and CDR2 SMNVEV (reference sequence). CDR3 size: 14 residues. This chain's CDR3 is CASRERTGSTEAFF. The CDR3 coding sequence is TGTGCCAGCAGAGAGAGGACAGGGTCGACTGAAGCTTTCTTT.

The V and J genes are TRBV15 and TRBJ1-5; TRBD1 matches 10 bases. The V and J ends lost 4 bases and 7 bases, in that order; junction bases with no gene match: 10. The CDR3 contains 16 residues. The germline V gene has CDR1 LNHNV and CDR2 YYDKDF (reference sequence). CDR3 sequence: CATSNGGQGQYQPQHF. The CDR3 DNA reads TGTGCCACCAGCAATGGGGGACAGGGGCAATACCAGCCCCAGCATTTT.

The rearrangement joins TRBV20-1 to TRBJ2-3; D gene unclear. CDR3 length: 15 amino acids. Between the trimmed V and J ends, which lost 5 bases and 2 bases, there was a span of 17 bases. Germline assignment: CDR1 DFQATT and CDR2 SNEGSKA (reference sequence). Here the CDR3 DNA reads TGCAGTGCTCGCGGTGCAGCCCACCCCACAGATACGCAGTATTTT. Its translation is CSARGAAHPTDTQYF.

The chain couples TRBV19 to TRBJ1-2, with 9 bases that match TRBD1. CDR3 length equals 14 residues. The V and J ends lost 4 bases and 2 bases, in that order; junction bases with no gene match: 2. Germline V CDR1 and CDR2: LNHDA, SQIVND (reference sequence). Here the CDR3 reads CASSKTGGNYGYTF. The CDR3 DNA sequence: TGTGCCAGTAGTAAGACAGGGGGAAACTATGGCTACACCTTC. The variable domain in full, with the rest retrieved from reference TRBV19 and TRBJ1-2, is DGGITQSPKYLFRKEGQNVTLSCEQNLNHDAMYWYRQDPGQGLRLIYYSQIVNDFQKGDIAEGYSVSREKKESFPLTVTSAQKNPTAFYLCASSKTGGNYGYTFGSGTRLTVV.

The V call is TRBV12-3 or TRBV12-4, the J call TRBJ1-2; TRBD1 aligns across 9 bases. This CDR3 contains 16 residues. V lost 3 bases to trimming and J lost 3 bases; unmatched junction nucleotides: 8. The CDR3 DNA follows: TGTGCCAGCAGTTTGCCTACAGGGGGCGCTGACTATGGCTACACCTTC. It yields the protein CASSLPTGGADYGYTF.

The rearrangement joins TRBV7-3 to TRBJ1-1, with D possibly matching TRBD1 (6 bases). V lost 8 bases and J lost 1, with 11 bases in between. CDR3 length: 13 residues. The V gene's germline CDR1 is SGHTA and CDR2 FQGTGA. CDR3 loop: CASGGGPNTEAFF. The CDR3 region has the DNA TGTGCCAGCGGGGGGGGGCCGAACACTGAAGCTTTCTTT.

The table lists this clonotype with a count of one. The chain combines TRBV5-1 with TRBJ2-3; perhaps TRBD2 as D (6 bases). Germline V gene lookup returns CDR1 SGHRS and CDR2 YFSETQ. The ends were cut back, 3 bases at V and 0 bases at J, with 11 bases in the middle. The CDR3 is made up of 15 amino acids. CDR3 residues: CASSSRGTSTDTQYF. The DNA for the CDR3 is TGCGCCAGCAGCTCCCGTGGGACTAGCACAGATACGCAGTATTTT. The variable domain in full, completed from reference TRBV5-1 and TRBJ2-3, reads KAGVTQTPRYLIKTRGQQVTLSCSPISGHRSVSWYQQTPGQGLQFLFEYFSETQRNKGNFPGRFSGRQFSNSRSEMNVSTLELGDSALYLCASSSRGTSTDTQYFGPGTRLTVL.

The J gene is TRBJ1-6, the V gene TRBV7-8; TRBD1 is a possible D gene (6 bases). V was trimmed by 4 bases and J by 4 bases, leaving 8 bases between them. This CDR3 spans 14 amino acids. CDR1 and CDR2 (germline): SGHVS, FQNEAQ. The CDR3 coding sequence is TGTGCCAGCAGCTCGGGACAATATAATTCACCCCTCCACTTT. It encodes CASSSGQYNSPLHF.

J is TRBJ2-3 and V is TRBV4-3; D is possibly TRBD1 or TRBD2 (5 bases each). The germline CDR1 and CDR2 sequences are LGHNA and YSLEER. V shed 1 base and J shed 8 bases, with 10 bases lying between them. The CDR3 consists of 13 residues. CDR3 protein: CASSQGGVGTQYF. The CDR3 region has the DNA TGCGCCAGCAGCCAAGGAGGGGTGGGTACGCAGTATTTT.

This clonotype was seen more than once but under ten times. The rearrangement links TRBV20-1 to TRBJ1-4; 8 bases agree with TRBD1. This CDR3 has 15 amino acids. Trimming took 3 bases from V and 2 from J; bases not matched to a gene: 5. Germline CDR1 and CDR2: DFQATT and SNEGSKA (reference sequence). This chain's CDR3 is CSARGGQDTNEKLFF. The CDR3 DNA sequence: TGCAGTGCTAGGGGGGGACAGGACACTAATGAAAAACTGTTTTTT.

The chain combines TRBV28 with TRBJ1-2, with unresolved D. V gave up 3 bases and J gave up 1 base, with 6 bases separating them. The CDR3 contains 13 residues. Germline V gene sequence: CDR1 MDHEN, CDR2 SYDVKM. The chain's CDR3 is CASSLRVNYGYTF. CDR3 DNA sequence: TGTGCCAGCAGTTTGAGGGTTAACTATGGCTACACCTTC.

This clonotype turned up a few times. The CDR3 loop is CSASGQDPYEQYF. Written as DNA, the CDR3 is TGCAGTGCGAGCGGACAGGACCCCTACGAGCAGTACTTC. This chain uses TRBV20-1 with TRBJ2-7; TRBD1 matches at 7 bases. This CDR3 contains 13 residues. After removal of 6 bases from V and 2 bases from J, the junction contained 7 bases not matched to a gene. CDR1 is DFQATT, CDR2 SNEGSKA, per germline (reference sequence).

This clonotype was observed a few times. This rearrangement joins TRBV27 to TRBJ2-1; tentatively, D is TRBD2 (6 bases). V lost 3 bases to trimming and J lost 7 bases, with 19 bases between them. Germline-derived CDR1 and CDR2 are MNHEY and SMNVEV (reference sequence). The CDR3 consists of 16 residues. The CDR3 loop is CASSLSRAAGRNEQFF. DNA for the CDR3: TGTGCCAGCAGTTTGTCGAGGGCGGCAGGGAGGAATGAGCAGTTCTTC.

V gene TRBV20-1 combines with J gene TRBJ1-1; TRBD1 is a possible D gene (5 bases). Germline V gene data show CDR1 as DFQATT and CDR2 as SNEGSKA (reference sequence). The ends were cut back, 3 bases at V and 1 base at J, with 15 bases in the middle. CDR3 length equals 15 residues. CDR3 residues: CSARWQGRGNTEAFF. CDR3 coding DNA: TGCAGTGCTAGGTGGCAGGGAAGAGGGAACACTGAAGCTTTCTTT.

V and J are TRBV10-3 and TRBJ1-1, with 7 bases lining up with TRBD1. Looked up from germline, CDR1 is ENHRY and CDR2 is SYGVKD. The CDR3 length is 15 residues. After removal of 5 bases from V and 5 bases from J, the junction contained 11 bases not matched to a gene. CDR3 in amino acids: CAISRIPDRETEAFF. For the CDR3, the DNA is TGTGCCATCAGTAGAATACCCGACAGGGAAACTGAAGCTTTCTTT.

In this sample, this clonotype turned up a few times. The chain combines TRBV7-2 with TRBJ2-3, with 10 bases fitting TRBD2. With V trimmed by 5 bases and J by 4 bases, 9 bases remained unmatched. CDR1 and CDR2 (germline): SGHTA, FQGNSA. The CDR3 has 16 amino acids. The CDR3 is CASSPQLAGRADTQYF. The CDR3 nucleotides read TGTGCCAGCAGCCCCCAACTAGCGGGACGTGCAGATACGCAGTATTTT.

V gene TRBV6-2 or TRBV6-3 combines with J gene TRBJ2-7; 9 bases match TRBD1. Germline V gene lookup returns CDR1 MNHEY and CDR2 SVGEGT. The CDR3 is 13 amino acids. With 6 bases clipped from V and 3 bases from J, the junction kept 3 bases outside the gene matches. CDR3 DNA sequence: TGTGCCAGCAGAGGGACAGGGAGCTACGAGCAGTACTTC. This translates into CASRGTGSYEQYF.

The chain is built from TRBV7-9 and TRBJ1-1; tentative D call: TRBD1 (6 bases). CDR1 and CDR2 (germline): SEHNR, FQNEAQ (reference sequence). The germline V and J ends were trimmed by 3 bases and 0 bases, with 14 bases remaining between them. This CDR3 is built from 16 residues. CDR3 sequence reads: CASSFGTYNMNTEAFF. In DNA form, the CDR3 reads TGTGCCAGCAGCTTCGGGACATATAACATGAACACTGAAGCTTTCTTT.

This clonotype was seen more than once but under ten times. The chain employs TRBV27 and TRBJ1-2; no reliable D call. From germline, CDR1 is MNHEY and CDR2 SMNVEV (reference sequence). This CDR3 spans 13 amino acids. V shed 2 bases and J shed 5 bases, with 9 bases lying between them. The CDR3 loop reads CASSLTGSYGYTF. DNA of the CDR3: TGTGCCAGCAGTTTAACCGGGAGTTATGGCTACACCTTC.

The V call is TRBV7-2, the J call TRBJ2-7, with 8 positions matching TRBD1. The germline gives CDR1 SGHTA, CDR2 FQGNSA. V lost 2 bases, J lost 3 bases, and 6 bases stayed unmatched. The CDR3 covers 15 residues. In DNA, the CDR3 is TGTGCCAGCAGCTTACAGGGGGCCGGTGTCTACGAGCAGTACTTC. Translated, it gives CASSLQGAGVYEQYF.

This chain uses TRBV6-1 with TRBJ2-2; D gene uncertain. Per germline, CDR1 MNHNS and CDR2 SASEGT. The ends were cut back, 7 bases at V and 2 bases at J, with 5 bases in the middle. This CDR3 is built from 12 residues. The CDR3 is CASTKNTGELFF. In DNA form, the CDR3 reads TGTGCCAGCACCAAAAACACCGGGGAGCTGTTTTTT.

V gene TRBV28 combines with J gene TRBJ2-3; TRBD1 is a possible D gene (5 bases). V was pared by 2 bases and J by 1 base, with 10 bases between. In germline, CDR1 is MDHEN, CDR2 SYDVKM. The CDR3 length is 15 residues. The CDR3 DNA is TGTGCCAGCAGTTTAGTCGGCAGGGGCACAGATACGCAGTATTTT. Translated: CASSLVGRGTDTQYF.

DNA of the CDR3: TGTGCCAGTAGTATACCGGGGGCCTGGGGCTACACCTTC. It specifies CASSIPGAWGYTF. The chain links TRBV19 to TRBJ1-2; D might be TRBD1 (6 bases). This CDR3 spans 13 amino acids. Trimming pared 2 bases from V and 8 bases from J, leaving 12 bases between. CDR1 is LNHDA, CDR2 SQIVND, per germline (reference sequence).

The chain recombines TRBV20-1 with TRBJ2-5; 7 bases are a match to TRBD2. With V trimmed by 5 bases and J by 4 bases, 7 bases remained unmatched. Germline loops: CDR1 DFQATT, CDR2 SNEGSKA (reference sequence). The CDR3 contains 13 residues. The CDR3 sequence: CSAGTSEGETQYF. The CDR3 bases are TGCAGTGCTGGAACTAGCGAGGGAGAGACCCAGTACTTC.

The chain joins TRBV20-1 to TRBJ2-1, with 7 bases that match TRBD2. Trimming cost V 4 bases and J 8 bases; bases outside gene matches: 8. CDR3 length equals 13 residues. Germline V lookup: CDR1 DFQATT, CDR2 SNEGSKA (reference sequence). The CDR3 DNA sequence: TGCAGTGCTACCGGACTAGTAGGCGATGAGCAGTTCTTC. Its translation: CSATGLVGDEQFF.

The genes are TRBV28 and TRBJ2-5; D is undetermined. V was clipped by 7 bases and J by 4 bases, with 13 bases between them. The CDR3 length is 13 residues. Germline values: CDR1 MDHEN, CDR2 SYDVKM. CDR3 DNA: TGTGCCAGCAACATAGGGAACAGAGAGACCCAGTACTTC. Its protein product is CASNIGNRETQYF.

Worth noting for this clonotype: The junction differs from germline at one of its ends, possibly a read error. The rearrangement uses TRBV7-7 and TRBJ2-7; D gene ambiguous. Germline lookup yields CDR1 SSHAT and CDR2 FNYEAQ (reference sequence). The CDR3 totals 14 residues. DNA of the CDR3: TGTGCTAGCAGCTTAAGGCTGGGGTCCTACGAGCAGTACTTC. Translated: CASSLRLGSYEQYF. Based on the CDR3 plus reference TRBV7-7 and TRBJ2-7, the full variable domain is GAGVSQSPRYKVTKRGQDVTLRCDPISSHATLYWYQQALGQGPEFLTYFNYEAQPDKSGLPSDRFSAERPEGSISTLTIQRTEQRDSAMYRCASSLRLGSYEQYFGPGTRLTVT.

The chain recombines TRBV21-1 with TRBJ1-6. TRBV21-1 is reported as a pseudogene. This CDR3 has 14 amino acids. CDR3 amino acids: CATPARNDNSPLHF. The CDR3 bases are TGTGCCACCCCAGCGCGGAACGATAATTCACCCCTCCACTTT.